This T cell receptor (beta chain) was captured in a study of T cell responses to AZD1222 COVID-19 vaccine. This CDR3 contains 15 residues. Clones were sequenced by immunoSEQ multiplex PCR, and TCRdb holds only the in-frame ones, with some missing. The table shows some 140,000 clones, with about 88% occurring only once. Sequences were derived from peripheral blood, sampled 28 days after the second AZD1222 dose. This chain connects TRBV21-1 to TRBJ1-3; the table's D call, TRBD1, has no DNA check behind it. TRBV21-1 is a pseudogene segment. The origin of this receptor is an adult who received the AZD1222 COVID-19 vaccine. CDR3 loop: CASSKGGRAGNTIYF. The CDR3 DNA is TGTGCCAGCAGCAAAGGGGGCAGGGCGGGAAACACCATATATTTT.